The 10 T cell receptor beta chains below were found in one sample sequenced in a study of cytomegalovirus exposure and HLA in healthy donors. Profiled with immunoSEQ multiplex PCR; TCRdb holds only in-frame clones, not every one. The table includes fewer than 200,000 clones, about nine tenths detected once. Specimen: PBMCs. The receptors shown here come from a woman younger than 45 in good health and CMV-seronegative.

The CDR3 nucleotides read TGTGCCAGCAGTCGACGGGGGGGAAACACCATATATTTT. Translating gives CASSRRGGNTIYF. The chain employs TRBV28 and TRBJ1-3, with D perhaps TRBD1 (5 bases). V was cut by 5 bases and J by 4 bases, with 9 bases left in between. Germline V gene sequence: CDR1 MDHEN, CDR2 SYDVKM. The CDR3 extends over 13 amino acids.

DNA of the CDR3: TGCAGCGTGCCGGGACTAGGGAACACCGGGGAGCTGTTTTTT. Protein sequence: CSVPGLGNTGELFF. This chain links TRBV29-1 with TRBJ2-2; 8 positions match TRBD2. Germline lookup yields CDR1 SQVTM and CDR2 ANQGSEA. V lost 6 bases to trimming and J lost 1 base; unmatched junction nucleotides: 4. The CDR3 is made up of 14 amino acids.

This rearrangement joins TRBV27 to TRBJ1-2; 7 bases fit TRBD1. V was pared by 4 bases and J by 3 bases, with 5 bases of the junction left unmatched. CDR3 size: 14 residues. Germline CDR1 and CDR2: MNHEY and SMNVEV (reference sequence). CDR3 in DNA: TGTGCCAGCAGTTCCCAACAGGGGTACTATGGCTACACCTTC. Encoded protein: CASSSQQGYYGYTF.

The V call is TRBV29-1, the J call TRBJ2-7, with TRBD1 as a possible D gene (5 bases). CDR1 SQVTM and CDR2 ANQGSEA come from the germline V gene. Trimming shortened V by 1 base and J by 5 bases, and 9 bases separated the two germline ends. The CDR3 has 12 residues. The CDR3 protein is CSVEVTAHEQYF. In DNA, the CDR3 is TGCAGCGTTGAAGTGACAGCCCACGAGCAGTACTTC.

This chain joins TRBV27 and TRBJ1-1; 8 bases map to TRBD1. The CDR3 length is 13 residues. After removal of 6 bases from V and 6 bases from J, the junction contained 6 bases not matched to a gene. In germline, CDR1 is MNHEY, CDR2 SMNVEV (reference sequence). CDR3 sequence: CASRGQGGSEAFF. CDR3 coding DNA: TGTGCCAGCAGAGGACAGGGAGGTTCTGAAGCTTTCTTT.

This chain connects TRBV29-1 to TRBJ2-7, with a tentative D call TRBD2 (6 bases). Germline lookup yields CDR1 SQVTM and CDR2 ANQGSEA. This CDR3 spans 13 amino acids. Trimming removed 4 bases at V and 1 base at J, with 11 bases between. CDR3: CSVGEVGSYEQYF. The CDR3 DNA sequence: TGCAGCGTTGGGGAGGTGGGATCCTACGAGCAGTACTTC.

The chain employs TRBV11-2 and TRBJ2-1; 9 bases agree with TRBD2. With V trimmed by 5 bases and J by 8 bases, 10 bases remained unmatched. CDR3 length equals 15 residues. Germline assignment: CDR1 SGHAT and CDR2 FQNNGV. CDR3 sequence reads: CASSPLAGPEDEQFF. CDR3 bases: TGTGCCAGCAGCCCGCTAGCGGGGCCCGAGGATGAGCAGTTCTTC.

The gene calls are TRBV19 and TRBJ2-1, with 7 bases fitting TRBD2. V was clipped by 5 bases and J by 2 bases; unmatched bases: 9. Germline CDR1 reads LNHDA; CDR2 reads SQIVND (reference sequence). The CDR3 totals 16 residues. The CDR3 nucleotides read TGTGCCAGTAGTCTCACGGGAGGAGGCGCCTACAATGAGCAGTTCTTC. Translating gives CASSLTGGGAYNEQFF.

This rearrangement joins TRBV27 to TRBJ2-1; D possibly corresponds to TRBD1 (6 bases). Germline V gene lookup returns CDR1 MNHEY and CDR2 SMNVEV (reference sequence). The CDR3 length is 15 residues. Trimming left V 6 bases short and J 1 base short, with 13 bases between. The CDR3 bases are TGTGCCAGCAGGACCAGGGGACCATCCTACAATGAGCAGTTCTTC. It codes for CASRTRGPSYNEQFF.

This chain uses TRBV6-6 with TRBJ2-4; a weak D match, TRBD2 (7 bases). The CDR3 loop spans 15 amino acids. Germline CDR1 and CDR2: MNHNY and SVGAGI (reference sequence). V lost 4 bases and J 2 bases, leaving 12 bases between the germline ends. The CDR3 here is CASSWGGRTKNIQYF. In DNA, the CDR3 is TGTGCCAGCAGTTGGGGGGGGCGGACCAAAAACATTCAGTACTTC.